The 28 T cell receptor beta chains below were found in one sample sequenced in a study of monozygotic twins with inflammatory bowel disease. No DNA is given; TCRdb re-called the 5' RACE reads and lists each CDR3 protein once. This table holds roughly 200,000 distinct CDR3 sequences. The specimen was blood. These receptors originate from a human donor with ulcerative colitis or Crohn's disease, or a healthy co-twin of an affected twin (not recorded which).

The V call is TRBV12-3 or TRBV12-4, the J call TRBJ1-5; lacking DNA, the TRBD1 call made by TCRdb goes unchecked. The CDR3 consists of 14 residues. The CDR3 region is CASSLAGTGLPQHF.

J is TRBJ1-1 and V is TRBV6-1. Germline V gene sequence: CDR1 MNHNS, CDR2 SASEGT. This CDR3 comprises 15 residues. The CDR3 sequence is CASSPWGGPNTEAFF.

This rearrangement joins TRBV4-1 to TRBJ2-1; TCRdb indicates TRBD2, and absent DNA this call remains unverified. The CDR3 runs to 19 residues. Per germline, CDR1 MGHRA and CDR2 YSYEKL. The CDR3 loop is CASSQFGKGGLANYNEQFF.

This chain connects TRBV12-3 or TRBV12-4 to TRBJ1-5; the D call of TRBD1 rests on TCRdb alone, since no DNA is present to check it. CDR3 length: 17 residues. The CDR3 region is CASSEQGYGGADQPQHF.

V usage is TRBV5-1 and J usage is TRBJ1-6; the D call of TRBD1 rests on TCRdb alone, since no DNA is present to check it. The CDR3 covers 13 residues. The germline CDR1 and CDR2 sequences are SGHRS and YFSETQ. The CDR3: CASSLSGDSPLHF.

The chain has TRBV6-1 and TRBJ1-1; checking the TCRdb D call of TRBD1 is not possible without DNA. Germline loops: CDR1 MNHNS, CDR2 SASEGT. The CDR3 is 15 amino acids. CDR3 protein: CASSIPGHQNTEAFF.

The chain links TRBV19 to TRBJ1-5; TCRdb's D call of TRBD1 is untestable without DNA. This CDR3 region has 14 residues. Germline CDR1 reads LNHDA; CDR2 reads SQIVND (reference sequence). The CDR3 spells CASRGVYSNQPQHF.

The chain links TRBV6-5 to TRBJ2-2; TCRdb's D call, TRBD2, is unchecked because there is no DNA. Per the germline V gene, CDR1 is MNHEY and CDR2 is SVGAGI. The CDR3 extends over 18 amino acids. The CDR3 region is CASSSPLADLANTGELFF.

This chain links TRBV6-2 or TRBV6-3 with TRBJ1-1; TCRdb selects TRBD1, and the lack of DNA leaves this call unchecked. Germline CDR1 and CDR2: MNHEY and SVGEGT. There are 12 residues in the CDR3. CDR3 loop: CASTTGGTEAFF.

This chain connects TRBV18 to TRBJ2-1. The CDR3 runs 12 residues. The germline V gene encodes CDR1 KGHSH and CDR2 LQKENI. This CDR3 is CASSPGLNEQFF.

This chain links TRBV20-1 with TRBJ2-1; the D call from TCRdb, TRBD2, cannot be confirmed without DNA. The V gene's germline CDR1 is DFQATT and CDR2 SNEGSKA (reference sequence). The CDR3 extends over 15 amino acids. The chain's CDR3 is CSADQREVTEEEQFF.

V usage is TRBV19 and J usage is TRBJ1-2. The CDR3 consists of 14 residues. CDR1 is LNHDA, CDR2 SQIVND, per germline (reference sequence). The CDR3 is CASSMGYGRLGYTF.

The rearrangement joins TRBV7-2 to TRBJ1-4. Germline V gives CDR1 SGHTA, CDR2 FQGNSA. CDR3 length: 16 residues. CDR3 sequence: CASSPQGGTTNEKLFF.

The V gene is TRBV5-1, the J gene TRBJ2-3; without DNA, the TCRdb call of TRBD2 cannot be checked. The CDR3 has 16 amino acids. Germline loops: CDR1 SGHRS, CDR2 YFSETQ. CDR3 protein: CASSFLGPRGTDTQYF.

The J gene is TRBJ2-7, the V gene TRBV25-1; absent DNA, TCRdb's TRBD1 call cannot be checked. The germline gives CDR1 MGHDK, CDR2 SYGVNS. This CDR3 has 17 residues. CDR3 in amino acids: CASSETSNRVSSYEQYF.

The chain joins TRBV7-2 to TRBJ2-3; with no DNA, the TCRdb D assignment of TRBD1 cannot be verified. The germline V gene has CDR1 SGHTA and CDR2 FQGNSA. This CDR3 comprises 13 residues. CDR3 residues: CASGEGRTDTQYF.

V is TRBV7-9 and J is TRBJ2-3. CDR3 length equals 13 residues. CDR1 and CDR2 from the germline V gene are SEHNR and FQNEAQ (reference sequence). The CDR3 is CASSTLYTDTQYF.

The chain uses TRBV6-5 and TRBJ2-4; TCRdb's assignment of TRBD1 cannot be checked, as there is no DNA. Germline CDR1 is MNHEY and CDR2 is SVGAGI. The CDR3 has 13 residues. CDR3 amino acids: CASSLTQGNIQYF.

The CDR3 loop reads CASSYGGSSWYGYTF. The rearrangement links TRBV6-5 to TRBJ1-2; TCRdb selects TRBD1, and the lack of DNA leaves this call unchecked. CDR1 and CDR2 (germline): MNHEY, SVGAGI. The CDR3 loop spans 15 amino acids.

The CDR3 loop reads CASSQEIRVTEAFF. The chain is built from TRBV3-1 and TRBJ1-1; checking the TCRdb D call of TRBD1 is not possible without DNA. From germline, CDR1 is LGHDT and CDR2 YNNKEL (reference sequence). CDR3 length equals 14 residues.

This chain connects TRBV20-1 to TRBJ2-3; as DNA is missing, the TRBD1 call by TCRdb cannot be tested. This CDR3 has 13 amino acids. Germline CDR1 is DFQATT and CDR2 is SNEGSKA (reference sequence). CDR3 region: CSARRDNTDTQYF.

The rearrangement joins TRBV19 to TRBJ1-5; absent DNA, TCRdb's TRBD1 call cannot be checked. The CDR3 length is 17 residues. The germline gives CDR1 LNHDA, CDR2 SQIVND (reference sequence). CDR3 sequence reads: CASSIGSSDSSNQPQHF.

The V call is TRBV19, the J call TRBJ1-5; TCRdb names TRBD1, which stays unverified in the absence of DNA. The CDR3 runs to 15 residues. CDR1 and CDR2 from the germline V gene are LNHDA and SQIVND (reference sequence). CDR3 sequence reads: CASSMRSGINQPQHF. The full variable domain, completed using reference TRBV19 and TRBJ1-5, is DGGITQSPKYLFRKEGQNVTLSCEQNLNHDAMYWYRQDPGQGLRLIYYSQIVNDFQKGDIAEGYSVSREKKESFPLTVTSAQKNPTAFYLCASSMRSGINQPQHFGDGTRLSIL.

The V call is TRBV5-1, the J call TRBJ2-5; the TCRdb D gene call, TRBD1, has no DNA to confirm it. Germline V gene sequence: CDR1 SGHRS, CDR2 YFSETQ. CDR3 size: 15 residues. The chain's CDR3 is CASSPGTVGRETQYF.

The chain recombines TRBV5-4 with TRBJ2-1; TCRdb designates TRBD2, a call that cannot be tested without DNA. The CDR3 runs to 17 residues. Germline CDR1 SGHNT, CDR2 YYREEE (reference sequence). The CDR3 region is CASRAGGRESSYNEQFF.

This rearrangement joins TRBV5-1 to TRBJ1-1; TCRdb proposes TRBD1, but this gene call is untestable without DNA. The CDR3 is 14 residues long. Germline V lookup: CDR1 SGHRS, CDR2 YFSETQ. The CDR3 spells CASSLQTGHTEAFF.

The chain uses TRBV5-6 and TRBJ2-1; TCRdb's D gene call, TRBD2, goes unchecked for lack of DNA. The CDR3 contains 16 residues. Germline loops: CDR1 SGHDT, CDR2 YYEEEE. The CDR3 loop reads CASSWETSGGANEQFF.

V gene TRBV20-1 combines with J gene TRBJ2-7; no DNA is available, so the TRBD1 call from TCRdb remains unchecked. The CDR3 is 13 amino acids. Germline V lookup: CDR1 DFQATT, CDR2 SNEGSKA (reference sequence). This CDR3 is CSAPAGHSYEQYF.